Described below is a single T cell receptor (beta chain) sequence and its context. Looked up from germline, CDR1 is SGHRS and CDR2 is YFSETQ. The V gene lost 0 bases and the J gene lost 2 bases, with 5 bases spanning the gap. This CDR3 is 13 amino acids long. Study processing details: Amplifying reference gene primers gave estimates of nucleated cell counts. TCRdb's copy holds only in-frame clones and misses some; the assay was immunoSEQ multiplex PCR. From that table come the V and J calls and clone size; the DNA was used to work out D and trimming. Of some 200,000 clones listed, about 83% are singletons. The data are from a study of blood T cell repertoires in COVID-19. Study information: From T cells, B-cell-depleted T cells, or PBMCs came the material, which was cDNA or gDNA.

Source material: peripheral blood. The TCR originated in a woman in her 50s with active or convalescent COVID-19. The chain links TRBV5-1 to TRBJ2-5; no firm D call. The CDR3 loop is CASSLVLQETQYF. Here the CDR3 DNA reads TGCGCCAGCAGCTTGGTCCTACAAGAGACCCAGTACTTC. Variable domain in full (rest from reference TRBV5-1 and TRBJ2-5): KAGVTQTPRYLIKTRGQQVTLSCSPISGHRSVSWYQQTPGQGLQFLFEYFSETQRNKGNFPGRFSGRQFSNSRSEMNVSTLELGDSALYLCASSLVLQETQYFGPGTRLLVL.